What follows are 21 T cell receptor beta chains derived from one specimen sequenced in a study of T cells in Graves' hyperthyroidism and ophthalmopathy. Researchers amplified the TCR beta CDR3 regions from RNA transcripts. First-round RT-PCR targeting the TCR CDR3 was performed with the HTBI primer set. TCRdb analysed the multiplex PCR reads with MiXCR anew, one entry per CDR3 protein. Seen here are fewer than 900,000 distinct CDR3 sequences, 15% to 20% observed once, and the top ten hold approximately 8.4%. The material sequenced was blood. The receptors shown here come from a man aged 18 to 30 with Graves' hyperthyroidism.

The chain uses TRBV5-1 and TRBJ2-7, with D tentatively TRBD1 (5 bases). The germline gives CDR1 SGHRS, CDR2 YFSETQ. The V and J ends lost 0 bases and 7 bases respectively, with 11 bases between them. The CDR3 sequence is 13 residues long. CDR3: CASSLAGSEEQYF. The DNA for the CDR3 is TGCGCCAGCAGCTTGGCAGGGTCGGAGGAGCAGTACTTC.

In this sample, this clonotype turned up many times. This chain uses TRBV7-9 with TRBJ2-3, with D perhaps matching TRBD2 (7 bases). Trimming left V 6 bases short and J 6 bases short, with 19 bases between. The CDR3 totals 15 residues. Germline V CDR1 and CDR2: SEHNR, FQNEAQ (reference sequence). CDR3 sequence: CASRQSVRGLDTQYF. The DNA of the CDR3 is TGTGCCAGCAGACAAAGCGTGCGGGGGCTTGATACGCAGTATTTT.

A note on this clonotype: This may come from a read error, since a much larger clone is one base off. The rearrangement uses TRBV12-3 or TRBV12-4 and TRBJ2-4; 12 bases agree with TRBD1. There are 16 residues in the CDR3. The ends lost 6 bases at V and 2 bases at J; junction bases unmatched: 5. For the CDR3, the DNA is TGTGCCAGCAGACCGGGACAGGGGGCGTCCAAAAACATTCAGTACTTC. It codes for CASRPGQGASKNIQYF.

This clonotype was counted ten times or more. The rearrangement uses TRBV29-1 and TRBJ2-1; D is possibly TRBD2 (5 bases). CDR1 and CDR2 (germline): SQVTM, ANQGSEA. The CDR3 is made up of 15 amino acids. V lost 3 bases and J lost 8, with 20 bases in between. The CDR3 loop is CSVDYSIVGVDEQFF. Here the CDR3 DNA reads TGCAGCGTTGACTATTCAATCGTGGGAGTGGATGAGCAGTTCTTC.

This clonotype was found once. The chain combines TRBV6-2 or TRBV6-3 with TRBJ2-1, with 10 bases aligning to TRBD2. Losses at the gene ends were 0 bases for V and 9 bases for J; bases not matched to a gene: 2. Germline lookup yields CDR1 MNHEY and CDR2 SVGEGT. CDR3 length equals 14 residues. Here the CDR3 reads CASSYSLAGVEQFF. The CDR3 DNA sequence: TGTGCCAGCAGTTACTCGCTAGCGGGAGTTGAGCAGTTCTTC.

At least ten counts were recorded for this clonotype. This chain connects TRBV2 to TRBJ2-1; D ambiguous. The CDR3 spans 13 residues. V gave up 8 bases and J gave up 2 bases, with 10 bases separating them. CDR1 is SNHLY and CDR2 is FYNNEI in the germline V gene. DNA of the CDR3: TGTGCCAGCCTTTACCCGCCCTACAATGAGCAGTTCTTC. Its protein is CASLYPPYNEQFF.

The CDR3 DNA sequence: TGTGCCAGTACGGGACAGAACTACAATGAGCAGTTCTTC. As protein: CASTGQNYNEQFF. This sequence joins TRBV28 and TRBJ2-1, with 7 positions matching TRBD1. The CDR3 is 13 amino acids. With 9 bases clipped from V and 3 bases from J, the junction kept 5 bases outside the gene matches. From germline, CDR1 is MDHEN and CDR2 SYDVKM.

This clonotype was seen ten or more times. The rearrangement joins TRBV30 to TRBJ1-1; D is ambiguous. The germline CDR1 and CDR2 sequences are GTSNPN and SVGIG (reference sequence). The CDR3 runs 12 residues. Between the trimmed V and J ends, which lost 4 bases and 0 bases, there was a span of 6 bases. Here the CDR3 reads CAWTGMNTEAFF. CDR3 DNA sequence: TGTGCCTGGACAGGTATGAACACTGAAGCTTTCTTT. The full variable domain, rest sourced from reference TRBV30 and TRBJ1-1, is SQTIHQWPATLVQPVGSPLSLECTVEGTSNPNLYWYRQAAGRGLQLLFYSVGIGQISSEVPQNLSASRPQDRQFILSSKKLLLSDSGFYLCAWTGMNTEAFFGQGTRLTVV.

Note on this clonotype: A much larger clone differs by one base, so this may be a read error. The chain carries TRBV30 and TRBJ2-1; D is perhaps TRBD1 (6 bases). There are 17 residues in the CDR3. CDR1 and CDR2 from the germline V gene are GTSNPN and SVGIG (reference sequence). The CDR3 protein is CAWSLGAGDSSYNEHFF. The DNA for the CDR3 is TGTGCCTGGAGTCTGGGGGCGGGCGACAGCTCCTACAATGAGCATTTCTTC.

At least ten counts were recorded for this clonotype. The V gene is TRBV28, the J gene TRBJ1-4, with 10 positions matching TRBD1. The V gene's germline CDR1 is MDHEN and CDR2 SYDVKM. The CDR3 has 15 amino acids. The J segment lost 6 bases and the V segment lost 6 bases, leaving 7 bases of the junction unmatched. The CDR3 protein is CASRVPGTGDEKLFF. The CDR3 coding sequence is TGTGCCAGCAGGGTACCCGGGACAGGGGATGAAAAACTGTTTTTT.

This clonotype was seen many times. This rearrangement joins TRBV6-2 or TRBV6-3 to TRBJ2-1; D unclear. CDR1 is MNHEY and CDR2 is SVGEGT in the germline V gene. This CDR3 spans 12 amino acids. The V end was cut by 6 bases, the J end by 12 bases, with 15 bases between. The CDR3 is CASSRTAFGQFF. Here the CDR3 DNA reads TGTGCCAGCAGCCGGACGGCTTTCGGGCAGTTCTTC.

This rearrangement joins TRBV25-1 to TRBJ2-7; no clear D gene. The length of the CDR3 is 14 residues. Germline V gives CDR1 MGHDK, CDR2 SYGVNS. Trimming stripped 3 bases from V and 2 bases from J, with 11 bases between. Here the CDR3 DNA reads TGTGCCAGCAGTGACTGGTCGGAGACCTACGAGCAGTACTTC. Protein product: CASSDWSETYEQYF.

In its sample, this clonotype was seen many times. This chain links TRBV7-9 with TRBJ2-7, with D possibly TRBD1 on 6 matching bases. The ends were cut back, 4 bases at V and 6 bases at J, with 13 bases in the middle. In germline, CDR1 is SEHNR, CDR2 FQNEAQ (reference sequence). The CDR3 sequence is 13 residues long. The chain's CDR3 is CASSSDSWSEQYF. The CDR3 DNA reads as TGTGCCAGCAGCTCGGACAGTTGGTCCGAGCAGTACTTC.

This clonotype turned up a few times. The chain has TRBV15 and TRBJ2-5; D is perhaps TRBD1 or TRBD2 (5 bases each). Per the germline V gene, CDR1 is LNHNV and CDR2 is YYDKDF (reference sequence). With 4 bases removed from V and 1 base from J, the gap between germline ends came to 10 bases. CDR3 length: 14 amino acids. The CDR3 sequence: CATSKVGAQETQYF. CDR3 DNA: TGTGCCACCAGCAAAGTCGGGGCCCAAGAGACCCAGTACTTC.

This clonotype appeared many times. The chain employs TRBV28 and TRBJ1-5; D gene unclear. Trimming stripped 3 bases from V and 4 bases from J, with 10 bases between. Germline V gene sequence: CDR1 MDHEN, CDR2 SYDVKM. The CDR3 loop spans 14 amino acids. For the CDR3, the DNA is TGTGCCAGCAGTTTCGAAAGAGATAATCAGCCCCAGCATTTT. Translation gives CASSFERDNQPQHF. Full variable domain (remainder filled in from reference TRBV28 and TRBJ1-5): DVKVTQSSRYLVKRTGEKVFLECVQDMDHENMFWYRQDPGLGLRLIYFSYDVKMKEKGDIPEGYSVSREKKERFSLILESASTNQTSMYLCASSFERDNQPQHFGDGTRLSIL.

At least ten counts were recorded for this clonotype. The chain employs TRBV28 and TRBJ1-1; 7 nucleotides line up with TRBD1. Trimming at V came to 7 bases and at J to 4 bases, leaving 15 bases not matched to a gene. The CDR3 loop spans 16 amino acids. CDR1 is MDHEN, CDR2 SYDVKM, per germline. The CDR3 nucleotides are TGTGCCAGCACCCCGGTCCCGGGACAGAGACGCACTGAAGCTTTCTTT. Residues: CASTPVPGQRRTEAFF. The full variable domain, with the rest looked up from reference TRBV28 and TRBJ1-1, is DVKVTQSSRYLVKRTGEKVFLECVQDMDHENMFWYRQDPGLGLRLIYFSYDVKMKEKGDIPEGYSVSREKKERFSLILESASTNQTSMYLCASTPVPGQRRTEAFFGQGTRLTVV.

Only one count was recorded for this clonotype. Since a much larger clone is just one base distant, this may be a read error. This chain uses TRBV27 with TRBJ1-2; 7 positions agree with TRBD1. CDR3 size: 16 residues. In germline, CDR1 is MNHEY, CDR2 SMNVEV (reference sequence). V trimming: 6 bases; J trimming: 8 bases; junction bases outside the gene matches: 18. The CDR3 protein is CASRTTGTLFPQGYTF. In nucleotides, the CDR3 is TGTGCCAGCAGGACGACAGGGACACTCTTTCCTCAGGGCTACACCTTC.

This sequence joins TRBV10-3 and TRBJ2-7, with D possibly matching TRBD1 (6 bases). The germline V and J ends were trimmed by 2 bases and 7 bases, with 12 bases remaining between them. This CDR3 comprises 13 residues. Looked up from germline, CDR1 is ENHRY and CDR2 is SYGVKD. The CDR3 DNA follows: TGTGCCATCAGTGAGGGACAGTTCTCTGAGCAGTACTTC. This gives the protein CAISEGQFSEQYF.

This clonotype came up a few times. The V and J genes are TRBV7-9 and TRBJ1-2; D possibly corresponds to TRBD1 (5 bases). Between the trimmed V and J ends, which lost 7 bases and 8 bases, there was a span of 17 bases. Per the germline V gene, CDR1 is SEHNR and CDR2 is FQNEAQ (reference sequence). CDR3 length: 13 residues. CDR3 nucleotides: TGTGCCAGCAACCCCCTAGGCGGGGGAGGCTACACCTTC. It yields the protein CASNPLGGGGYTF.

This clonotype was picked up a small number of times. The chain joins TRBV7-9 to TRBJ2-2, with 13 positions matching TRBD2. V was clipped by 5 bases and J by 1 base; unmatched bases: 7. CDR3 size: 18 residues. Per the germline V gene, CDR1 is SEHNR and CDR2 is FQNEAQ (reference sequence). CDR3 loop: CASSRPGTSGVNTGELFF. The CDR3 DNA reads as TGTGCCAGCAGCCGTCCCGGGACTAGCGGGGTGAACACCGGGGAGCTGTTTTTT.

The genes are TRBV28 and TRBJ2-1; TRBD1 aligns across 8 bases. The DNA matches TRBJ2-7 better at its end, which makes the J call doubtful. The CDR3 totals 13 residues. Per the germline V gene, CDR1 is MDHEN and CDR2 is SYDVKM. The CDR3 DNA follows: TGTGCCAGCAACCAGGACAGGGTTAATGAGCAGTACTTC. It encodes CASNQDRVNEQYF.